This T cell receptor beta chain was found in a study of CD4 T cells in relation to SARS-CoV-2 and coronaviruses. Method: immunoSEQ multiplex PCR; TCRdb's copy keeps in-frame clones and lacks some. Among tens of thousands of clones, 85% to 90% were seen once, and the ten largest hold 9.2%. Naive and memory CD4+ T cells were separated from cryopreserved PBMCs. The junction had 3 bases not matched to a gene; V was cut back by 0 bases and J by 1 base. Germline V gene lookup returns CDR1 SGHDT and CDR2 YYEEEE. The CDR3 runs to 16 residues. This receptor was obtained from an adult with COVID-19. The material sequenced was memory CD4+ T cells from PBMCs. The J gene is TRBJ2-2, the V gene TRBV5-6; 7 bases line up with TRBD2. The DNA for the CDR3 is TGTGCCAGCAGCTTGGGTGCTAGCGGGAACACCGGGGAGCTGTTTTTT. Amino acid sequence: CASSLGASGNTGELFF.